Sequencing of this T cell receptor (beta chain) was carried out in a study of T-cell memory formation after mild COVID-19 (dated by TCRdb to the early 2020s). Regarding the complete study: TCR sequence clusters from the two donors were largely donor specific. T-cell clones expanding and contracting after mild COVID-19 in two donors were tracked by longitudinal TCRalpha and TCRbeta repertoire sequencing. The cohort comprised two young, previously healthy adult volunteers, one female and one male. Beyond this particular receptor, the publication reports: SARS-CoV-2 specificity of the second-wave clones peaking on day 37 was not confirmed. Only two mild cases were covered by the study, and larger cohorts that include severe cases with pre-infection samples were considered necessary. Clones that contracted from day 15 to 85 showed balanced CD4/CD8 phenotypes, whereas a second wave of clones that expanded from day 15 to 37 leaned towards CD4+. Contracting CD4+ clones turned up mainly in the CM and EM memory subsets, whereas EMRA was where CD8+ clones were enriched. Some responding clones were detected in pre-infection memory, suggesting pre-existing cross-reactive memory T cells joined the SARS-CoV-2 response.

Regarding this clonotype: The antigen it recognizes is unknown. Per-base qualities were not stored, and no clone one base away is much larger.

Ficoll-Paque density gradient centrifugation was the method used to isolate PBMCs. The germline V gene (reference sequence) provides CDR1 SEHNR and CDR2 FQNEAQ. Here V drops 2 bases and J drops 3 bases, and the junction holds 7 bases not matched to any gene. Inclusive of the bounding cysteine and phenylalanine, the CDR3 is 15 residues long. Only CDR3 DNA is held: 45 bases, read in frame from base 1. The instrument was an Illumina NovaSeq 6000. TCRalpha and TCRbeta cDNA libraries were constructed by 5'RACE with constant-segment primers, with sample barcodes and unique molecular identifiers being introduced. RNA was extracted from every sample with Trizol reagent. The libraries were amplified in two PCR steps, and the second step added a second sample barcode and Illumina TruSeq adapters. Libraries were sequenced on an Illumina NovaSeq with 2 x 150 bp paired-end reads. Per the authors' processing: Reads were demultiplexed and collapsed into UMI-guided consensus sequences with migec v1.2.7. Using mixcr v2.1.11, UMI consensuses were aligned to TRA and TRB V and J templates and then assembled into clonotypes. Clonotypes were classified as expanded or contracted when called significant by both edgeR and NoisET, with noise models trained on biological replicates. For edgeR calls, the cutoffs were a false discovery rate-adjusted p below 0.01 and a log2 fold-change threshold of 1. As an exploratory analysis of dynamics, max-normalized trajectories of the 1000 most abundant clonotypes were examined by PCA with hierarchical clustering. Separately sequenced CD4+ and CD8+ repertoires were used to assign a CD4 or CD8 phenotype to each responding clone. TCRdb reprocessed the public reads (quality trimming at Q25 with fastp, clone calling with MiXCR) and kept in-frame beta chains. Each record represents a unique CDR3 protein, reported with the most common genes and DNA among its rows. The V and J calls were not made by the authors but by TCRdb's processing. The sample table records a few hundred thousand distinct CDR3 sequences; around 28% of these occur just once. The ten largest clones take up roughly 13% of the sample.

The sequenced sample was PBMCs or a T cell subset sorted from them (not recorded which). This receptor was taken from an adult woman who had mild COVID-19 (a few samples of this study predate the infection). The sample titles of this study are shuffled in the database, so cell type and time point are left out; the donor was told from shared clones. The sequence is built from TRBV7-9 and TRBJ2-7; TRBD1 lines up with 7 middle nucleotides. The nucleotide sequence is given as TGTGCCAGCAGCTTACGACAGGGTAGCATCTACGAGCAGTACTTC. Its protein is CASSLRQGSIYEQYF.